The next 28 T cell receptor beta chains were all read from a single sample in a study of response to subunit inactivated influenza vaccine. TCRdb reprocessed the RT-PCR reads via MiXCR and lists one record per CDR3 protein. Here the sample spans approximately 700,000 distinct CDR3 sequences, around 13% being singletons. The specimen comprised PBMCs from blood, sampled 14 to 15 days before vaccination. The receptor source for this set is a man aged 45-65 years who received an inactivated influenza vaccine.

This clonotype was observed a handful of times. The chain carries TRBV5-1 and TRBJ2-7; 9 bases are shared with TRBD1. The CDR3 runs to 16 residues. The trim removed 4 bases at V and 3 bases at J, leaving 11 bases unmatched. Germline V lookup: CDR1 SGHRS, CDR2 YFSETQ. CDR3 nucleotides: TGCGCCAGCAGCAACTCCCCCGGGACAGGGTTCTACGAGCAGTACTTC. Translation: CASSNSPGTGFYEQYF.

The rearrangement links TRBV6-1 to TRBJ1-3; possible D gene TRBD1, 6 bases. The germline CDR1 and CDR2 sequences are MNHNS and SASEGT. Trimming removed 6 bases at V and 9 bases at J, with 18 bases between. The length of the CDR3 is 14 residues. The DNA of the CDR3 is TGTGCCAGCAGCAGAAGACAGGCGGGTGGCACCATATATTTT. This translates into CASSRRQAGGTIYF.

The V and J genes are TRBV4-1 and TRBJ2-1; 8 nucleotides match TRBD1. The V segment lost 0 bases and the J segment 7 bases; nucleotides outside the gene matches: 11. The CDR3 sequence is 17 residues long. CDR1 is MGHRA, CDR2 YSYEKL, per germline. The CDR3 bases are TGCGCCAGCAGCCAAGACCCGGTAGGACAGGGATGGAATGAGCAGTTCTTC. This translates into CASSQDPVGQGWNEQFF.

This clonotype was observed once. The chain couples TRBV4-2 to TRBJ2-1, with a tentative D call TRBD1 (6 bases). Deletions cut 4 bases from V and 12 bases from J, with 10 bases between. CDR1 and CDR2 (germline): LGHNA, YNFKEQ. The CDR3 contains 11 residues. CDR3 residues: CASSRPDRQFF. Here the CDR3 DNA reads TGTGCCAGCAGCCGACCGGACAGGCAGTTCTTC.

This rearrangement joins TRBV7-6 to TRBJ2-5; TRBD1 agrees at 7 bases. CDR1 is SGHVS and CDR2 is FNYEAQ in the germline V gene. CDR3 length equals 13 residues. V lost 6 bases to trimming and J lost 4 bases; unmatched junction nucleotides: 5. CDR3 loop: CASRPTGVETQYF. CDR3 sequence (DNA): TGTGCCAGCAGACCCACAGGGGTAGAGACCCAGTACTTC.

This clonotype was seen ten or more times. V gene TRBV21-1 combines with J gene TRBJ1-5; the D call TRBD1 from the table was never checked on the DNA. TRBV21-1 constitutes a pseudogene. The CDR3 extends over 17 amino acids. The DNA for the CDR3 is TGTGCCAGCAGCTTCCCCGAGGGGGACAGTCGAAATCAGCCCCAGCATTTT. Translated: CASSFPEGDSRNQPQHF.

The chain is built from TRBV11-2 and TRBJ2-2; TRBD2 matches 9 bases. The CDR3 consists of 16 residues. Germline V gene sequence: CDR1 SGHAT, CDR2 FQNNGV. V gave up 5 bases and J gave up 2 bases; unmatched junction bases: 6. CDR3 in amino acids: CASSQGLAKNTGELFF. The CDR3 nucleotides read TGTGCCAGCAGCCAAGGACTAGCGAAAAACACCGGGGAGCTGTTTTTT.

The CDR3 DNA reads as TGTGCCAGCAGCGTAGGATCCTACGGCGACGGTCCCTACGAGCAGTACTTC. Protein sequence: CASSVGSYGDGPYEQYF. The chain carries TRBV9 and TRBJ2-7; D unclear. The V and J ends lost 0 bases and 2 bases respectively, with 18 bases between them. This CDR3 has 17 amino acids. The germline gives CDR1 SGDLS, CDR2 YYNGEE.

This clonotype was seen only a few times. The rearrangement links TRBV20-1 to TRBJ2-1; TRBD2 agrees at 14 bases. Germline values: CDR1 DFQATT, CDR2 SNEGSKA (reference sequence). The CDR3 loop spans 15 amino acids. The ends lost 5 bases at V and 8 bases at J; junction bases unmatched: 8. CDR3 nucleotide sequence: TGCAGTGCTCCCGGGACTAGCGGGAGTAACTATGAGCAGTTCTTC. Its protein is CSAPGTSGSNYEQFF.

CDR3 sequence (DNA): TGTGCCAGCAGCGTAGGGGCAGGGGTGTCAAACGAGCAGTACTTC. Amino acid sequence: CASSVGAGVSNEQYF. V and J are TRBV9 and TRBJ2-7; the D gene is possibly TRBD1 (6 bases). V gave up 0 bases and J gave up 5 bases, with 15 bases separating them. This CDR3 contains 15 residues. Germline CDR1 and CDR2: SGDLS and YYNGEE.

The rearrangement joins TRBV19 to TRBJ2-1, with 7 bases matching TRBD1. Germline CDR1 reads LNHDA; CDR2 reads SQIVND (reference sequence). J was trimmed by 6 bases and V by 7 bases; bases with no gene match: 3. The CDR3 length is 12 residues. The CDR3 loop is CASISGGNEQFF. The DNA for the CDR3 is TGTGCCAGTATTTCAGGGGGCAATGAGCAGTTCTTC.

The V and J genes are TRBV20-1 and TRBJ2-7; D possibly matches TRBD1 or TRBD2 (5 bases each). The CDR3 is 15 amino acids. Trimming pared 3 bases from V and 0 bases from J, leaving 15 bases between. Germline CDR1 is DFQATT and CDR2 is SNEGSKA (reference sequence). The CDR3: CSAREYGGGSYEQYF. The CDR3 bases are TGCAGTGCTAGGGAGTATGGGGGTGGCTCCTACGAGCAGTACTTC.

This clonotype was counted between two and nine times. This chain links TRBV27 with TRBJ2-5; 13 bases agree with TRBD2. V lost 6 bases to trimming and J lost 2 bases; unmatched junction nucleotides: 3. Germline V gene lookup returns CDR1 MNHEY and CDR2 SMNVEV (reference sequence). The length of the CDR3 is 15 residues. The CDR3 bases are TGTGCCAGCAGCGGGACTAGCGGGGATCAAGAGACCCAGTACTTC. This translates into CASSGTSGDQETQYF.

This clonotype showed up many times. The chain recombines TRBV27 with TRBJ2-1; D is possibly TRBD1 (5 bases). This CDR3 is built from 16 residues. V lost 5 bases, J lost 3 bases, and 17 bases lay in between. Germline-derived CDR1 and CDR2 are MNHEY and SMNVEV (reference sequence). CDR3 region: CASSNIPPGYYNEQFF. The CDR3 bases are TGTGCCAGCAGTAATATCCCTCCAGGGTACTACAATGAGCAGTTCTTC.

The chain carries TRBV4-2 and TRBJ2-7; no reliable D call. The CDR3 consists of 15 residues. CDR1 and CDR2 (germline): LGHNA, YNFKEQ. Trimming took 0 bases from V and 0 from J, leaving 9 bases between them. The CDR3 DNA follows: TGTGCCAGCAGCCAAGAATGGGGTAACTCCTACGAGCAGTACTTC. Encoded protein: CASSQEWGNSYEQYF.

This clonotype was counted only a few times. This sequence joins TRBV6-2 or TRBV6-3 and TRBJ2-3, with 8 bases fitting TRBD2. This CDR3 spans 14 amino acids. CDR1 is MNHEY, CDR2 SVGEGT, per germline. Trimming took 9 bases from V and 0 from J; bases not matched to a gene: 5. The CDR3 DNA follows: TGTGCCAGTTCAGCGGGAGTGAGCACAGATACGCAGTATTTT. This gives the protein CASSAGVSTDTQYF.

At least ten counts were recorded for this clonotype. The V gene is TRBV12-3 or TRBV12-4, the J gene TRBJ2-2; 8 nucleotides agree with TRBD2. This CDR3 is 15 amino acids long. The V segment lost 7 bases and the J segment 2 bases; nucleotides outside the gene matches: 6. The CDR3 DNA is TGTGCCAGCACTTTCCGGGAGGGAAACACCGGGGAGCTGTTTTTT. Translated: CASTFREGNTGELFF.

This clonotype was seen many times. This chain connects TRBV14 to TRBJ2-1, with TRBD2 matching over 12 bases. The CDR3 covers 15 residues. Germline V gives CDR1 SGHDN, CDR2 FVKESK. V lost 4 bases to trimming and J lost 11 bases; unmatched junction nucleotides: 9. CDR3 sequence reads: CASSLMGLAGGKQFF. The CDR3 region has the DNA TGTGCCAGCAGCCTGATGGGACTAGCGGGCGGAAAGCAGTTCTTC.

The chain combines TRBV7-3 with TRBJ1-1; unclear D gene. V was pared by 3 bases and J by 7 bases, with 12 bases between. The V gene's germline CDR1 is SGHTA and CDR2 FQGTGA. The CDR3 sequence is 13 residues long. CDR3 DNA sequence: TGTGCCAGCAGCTTGGACGGAGCTGGTGAAGCTTTCTTT. Encoded protein: CASSLDGAGEAFF.

The CDR3 protein is CASSLGLAFQETQYF. The CDR3 coding sequence is TGTGCCAGCAGCTTGGGACTAGCGTTTCAAGAGACCCAGTACTTC. This chain connects TRBV7-2 to TRBJ2-5, with TRBD2 matching over 10 bases. CDR1 is SGHTA, CDR2 FQGNSA, per germline. With 3 bases clipped from V and 2 bases from J, the junction kept 3 bases outside the gene matches. There are 15 residues in the CDR3. The variable domain in full, completed from reference TRBV7-2 and TRBJ2-5, reads GAGVSQSPSNKVTEKGKDVELRCDPISGHTALYWYRQSLGQGLEFLIYFQGNSAPDKSGLPSDRFSAERTGGSVSTLTIQRTQQEDSAVYLCASSLGLAFQETQYFGPGTRLLVL.

The chain combines TRBV21-1 with TRBJ2-3; the tabulated D call, TRBD1, remains unverified against the DNA. TRBV21-1 is noted as a pseudogene. The CDR3 covers 17 residues. This CDR3 is CASSSPSGASSTVTQYF. As DNA, the CDR3 is TGTGCCAGCAGCAGCCCCAGTGGGGCGTCTAGCACAGTTACGCAGTATTTT.

This clonotype was counted ten times or more. This rearrangement joins TRBV7-9 to TRBJ1-6; weak D call: TRBD1 (6 bases). The V end lost 1 base, the J end lost 6 bases, and 10 bases lay between the germline ends. The CDR3 runs 15 residues. Germline loops: CDR1 SEHNR, CDR2 FQNEAQ (reference sequence). CDR3 sequence (DNA): TGTGCCAGCAGCTTAGACACAGGGCCTAATTCACCCCTCCACTTT. It yields the protein CASSLDTGPNSPLHF.

This clonotype was counted a few times. The chain has TRBV11-2 and TRBJ2-7; D is perhaps TRBD1 or TRBD2 (5 bases each). Germline assignment: CDR1 SGHAT and CDR2 FQNNGV. Trimming shortened V by 2 bases and J by 2 bases, and 16 bases separated the two germline ends. The CDR3 sequence is 16 residues long. The CDR3 DNA follows: TGTGCCAGCAGCTTATTACGGGACCCGAATGCCTACGAGCAGTACTTC. Its translation: CASSLLRDPNAYEQYF.

This clonotype was seen repeatedly, ten times or more. The genes are TRBV24-1 and TRBJ1-3; D remains ambiguous. This CDR3 is built from 12 residues. Germline CDR1 KGHDR, CDR2 SFDVKD. V gave up 9 bases and J gave up 0 bases, with 5 bases separating them. The CDR3 nucleotides are TGTGCCACCCGGGACTCTGGAAACACCATATATTTT. This translates into CATRDSGNTIYF.

This clonotype was observed a handful of times. This chain connects TRBV7-9 to TRBJ2-7; no reliable D call. This CDR3 is 14 amino acids long. In germline, CDR1 is SEHNR, CDR2 FQNEAQ (reference sequence). V was cut by 4 bases and J by 4 bases, with 14 bases left in between. The CDR3 is CASSSEVGAYEQYF. In DNA, the CDR3 is TGTGCCAGCAGCTCCGAAGTGGGCGCTTACGAGCAGTACTTC.

Concerning this clonotype: At one boundary the junction diverges from the germline segment, which might be a read error. This chain connects TRBV7-7 to TRBJ2-5, with 11 bases matching TRBD1. Germline assignment: CDR1 SSHAT and CDR2 FNYEAQ (reference sequence). The CDR3 runs to 15 residues. The DNA of the CDR3 is TGTGCTAGCAGCTTTGGGACAGGGGGCCAAGAGACCCAGTACTTC. Translation gives CASSFGTGGQETQYF. The whole variable domain, remainder taken from reference TRBV7-7 and TRBJ2-5, is GAGVSQSPRYKVTKRGQDVTLRCDPISSHATLYWYQQALGQGPEFLTYFNYEAQPDKSGLPSDRFSAERPEGSISTLTIQRTEQRDSAMYRCASSFGTGGQETQYFGPGTRLLVL.

The chain recombines TRBV5-1 with TRBJ2-1, with 8 bases matching TRBD2. V lost 4 bases to trimming and J lost 6 bases; unmatched junction nucleotides: 12. This CDR3 has 16 amino acids. Germline CDR1 and CDR2: SGHRS and YFSETQ. The CDR3: CASSPIYGRVGNEQFF. In nucleotides, the CDR3 is TGCGCCAGCAGCCCCATATACGGGAGGGTAGGCAATGAGCAGTTCTTC. The full variable domain, in which reference TRBV5-1 and TRBJ2-1 provide the parts outside the CDR3, is KAGVTQTPRYLIKTRGQQVTLSCSPISGHRSVSWYQQTPGQGLQFLFEYFSETQRNKGNFPGRFSGRQFSNSRSEMNVSTLELGDSALYLCASSPIYGRVGNEQFFGPGTRLTVL.

This clonotype was recorded a few times. V is TRBV5-6 and J is TRBJ2-6, with TRBD1 matching over 7 bases. The V gene end was trimmed by 2 bases and the J gene end by 3 bases; junction bases not matched to a gene: 14. This CDR3 spans 19 amino acids. The germline CDR1 and CDR2 sequences are SGHDT and YYEEEE. Here the CDR3 reads CASSLRRKGGDFGANVLTF. The CDR3 DNA sequence: TGTGCCAGCAGCTTAAGAAGGAAAGGGGGCGATTTTGGGGCCAACGTCCTGACTTTC.